Listed here is a single TCR beta chain. Its specificity is not known. The data were obtained in a study of cytomegalovirus exposure and HLA in healthy donors. CDR3 length equals 15 residues. Germline lookup yields CDR1 SGHRS and CDR2 YFSETQ. Trimming at V came to 0 bases and at J to 5 bases, leaving 5 bases not matched to a gene. Points from the study as a whole: When presence/absence was analysed, sequencing depth was taken to be roughly uniform across donors.

Primers: 60 Vbeta forward and 13 Jbeta reverse. Clones were sequenced by immunoSEQ multiplex PCR, and TCRdb holds only the in-frame ones, with some missing. Of about 160,000 clones listed, 81% are singletons. The material sequenced was PBMCs. The origin of this receptor is a woman aged 50 to 65 in good health and CMV-seronegative. The gene calls are TRBV5-1 and TRBJ2-1; 7 bases agree with TRBD2. The CDR3 bases are TGCGCCAGCAGCTTGGGCCGACTAGCTGACAATGAGCAGTTCTTC. Translation: CASSLGRLADNEQFF.